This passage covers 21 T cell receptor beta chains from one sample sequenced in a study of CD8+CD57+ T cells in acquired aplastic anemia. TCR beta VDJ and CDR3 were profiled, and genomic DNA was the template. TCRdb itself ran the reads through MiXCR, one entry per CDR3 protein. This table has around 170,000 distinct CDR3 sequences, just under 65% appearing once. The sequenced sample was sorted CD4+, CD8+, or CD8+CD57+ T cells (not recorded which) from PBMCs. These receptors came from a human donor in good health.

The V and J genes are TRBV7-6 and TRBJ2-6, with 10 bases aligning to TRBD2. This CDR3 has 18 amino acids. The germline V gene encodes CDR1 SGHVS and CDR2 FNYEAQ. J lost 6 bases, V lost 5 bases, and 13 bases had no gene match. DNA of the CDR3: TGTGCCAGCAGCCAACCAAAATCGCTAGCGGGAGAGGCCAACGTCCTGACTTTC. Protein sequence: CASSQPKSLAGEANVLTF.

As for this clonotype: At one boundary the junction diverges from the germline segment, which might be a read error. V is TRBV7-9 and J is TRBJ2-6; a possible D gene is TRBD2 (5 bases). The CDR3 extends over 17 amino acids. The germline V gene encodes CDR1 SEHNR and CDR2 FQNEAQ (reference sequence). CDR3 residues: CASSQEGGTSGANVLTF. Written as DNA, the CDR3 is TGCGCCAGCAGCCAAGAGGGTGGTACCTCTGGGGCCAACGTCCTGACTTTC.

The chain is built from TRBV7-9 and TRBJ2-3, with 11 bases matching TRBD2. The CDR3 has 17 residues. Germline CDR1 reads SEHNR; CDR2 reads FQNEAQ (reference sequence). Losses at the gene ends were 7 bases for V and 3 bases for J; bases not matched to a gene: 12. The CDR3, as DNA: TGTGCCAGCAAGTTAGCGGGGGGGCCGGAGGTGACAGATACGCAGTATTTT. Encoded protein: CASKLAGGPEVTDTQYF.

In nucleotides, the CDR3 is TGCAGTGCTAGAGGTGCGAGCACAGATACGCAGTATTTT. Its translation is CSARGASTDTQYF. The V call is TRBV20-1, the J call TRBJ2-3; D remains ambiguous. Per the germline V gene, CDR1 is DFQATT and CDR2 is SNEGSKA (reference sequence). Trimming pared 1 base from V and 0 bases from J, leaving 5 bases between. The CDR3 has 13 amino acids.

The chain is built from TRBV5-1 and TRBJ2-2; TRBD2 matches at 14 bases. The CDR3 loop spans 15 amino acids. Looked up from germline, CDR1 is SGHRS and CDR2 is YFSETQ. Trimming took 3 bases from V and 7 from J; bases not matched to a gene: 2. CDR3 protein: CASSSGLAGDGELFF. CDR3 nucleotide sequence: TGCGCCAGCAGCTCGGGACTAGCGGGAGACGGGGAGCTGTTTTTT.

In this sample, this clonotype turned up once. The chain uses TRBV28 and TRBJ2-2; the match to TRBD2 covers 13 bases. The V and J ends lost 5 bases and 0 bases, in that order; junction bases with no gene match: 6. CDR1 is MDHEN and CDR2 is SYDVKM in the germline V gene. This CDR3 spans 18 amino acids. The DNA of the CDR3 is TGTGCCAGCAGTCACCAAGGGACTAGCGGGGCGAACACCGGGGAGCTGTTTTTT. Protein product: CASSHQGTSGANTGELFF.

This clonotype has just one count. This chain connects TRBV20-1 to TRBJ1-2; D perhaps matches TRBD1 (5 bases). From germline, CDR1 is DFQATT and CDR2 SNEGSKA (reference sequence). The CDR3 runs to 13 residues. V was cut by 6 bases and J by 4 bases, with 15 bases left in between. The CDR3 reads CSASSKGAYGYTF. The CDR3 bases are TGCAGTGCGTCCTCTAAAGGGGCCTATGGCTACACCTTC.

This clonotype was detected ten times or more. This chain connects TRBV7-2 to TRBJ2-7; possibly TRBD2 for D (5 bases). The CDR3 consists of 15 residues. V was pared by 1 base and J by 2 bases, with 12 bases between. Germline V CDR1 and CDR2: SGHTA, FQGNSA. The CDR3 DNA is TGTGCCAGCAGCTTAGTGCCAGAGAGGGCCTACGAGCAGTACTTC. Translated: CASSLVPERAYEQYF.

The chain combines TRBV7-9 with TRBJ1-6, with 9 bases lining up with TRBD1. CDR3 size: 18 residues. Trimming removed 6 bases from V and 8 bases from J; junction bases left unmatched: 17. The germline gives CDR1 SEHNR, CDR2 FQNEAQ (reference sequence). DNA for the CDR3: TGTGCCAGCAGTATTGCCGGACAGGGGACCCCTCGGGATTCACCCCTCCACTTT. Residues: CASSIAGQGTPRDSPLHF.

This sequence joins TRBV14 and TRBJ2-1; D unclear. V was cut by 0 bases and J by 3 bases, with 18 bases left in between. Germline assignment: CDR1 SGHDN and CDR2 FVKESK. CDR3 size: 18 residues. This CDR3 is CASSQESLGATIYNEQFF. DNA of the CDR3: TGTGCCAGCAGCCAAGAGTCTCTGGGTGCTACCATCTACAATGAGCAGTTCTTC.

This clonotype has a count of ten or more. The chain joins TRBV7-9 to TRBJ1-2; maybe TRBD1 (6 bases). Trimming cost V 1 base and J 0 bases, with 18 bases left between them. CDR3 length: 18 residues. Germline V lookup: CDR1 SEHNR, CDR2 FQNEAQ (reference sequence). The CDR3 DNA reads TGTGCCAGCAGCTTAGGGGTTTTACAGGGAAATACTAACTATGGCTACACCTTC. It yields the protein CASSLGVLQGNTNYGYTF.

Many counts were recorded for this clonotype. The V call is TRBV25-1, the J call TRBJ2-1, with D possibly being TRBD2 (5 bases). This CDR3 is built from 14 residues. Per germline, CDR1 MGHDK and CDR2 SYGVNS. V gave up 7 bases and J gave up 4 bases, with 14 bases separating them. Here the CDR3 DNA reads TGTGCCAGCATTGGTGGCGGACTTTACAATGAGCAGTTCTTC. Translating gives CASIGGGLYNEQFF.

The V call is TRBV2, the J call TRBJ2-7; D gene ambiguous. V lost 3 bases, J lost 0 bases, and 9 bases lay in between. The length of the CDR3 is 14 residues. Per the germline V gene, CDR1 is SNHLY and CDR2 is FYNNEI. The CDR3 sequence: CASSDASFSYEQYF. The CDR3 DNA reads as TGTGCCAGCAGTGATGCCAGTTTCTCCTACGAGCAGTACTTC. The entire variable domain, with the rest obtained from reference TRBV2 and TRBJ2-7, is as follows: EPEVTQTPSHQVTQMGQEVILRCVPISNHLYFYWYRQILGQKVEFLVSFYNNEISEKSEIFDDQFSVERPDGSNFTLKIRSTKLEDSAMYFCASSDASFSYEQYFGPGTRLTVT.

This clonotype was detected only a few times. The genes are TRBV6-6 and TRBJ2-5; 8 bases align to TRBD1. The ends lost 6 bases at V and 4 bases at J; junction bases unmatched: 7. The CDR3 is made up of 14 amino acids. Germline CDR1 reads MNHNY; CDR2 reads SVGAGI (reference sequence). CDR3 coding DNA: TGTGCCAGCAGCATCAGCAGGGGGCGAGAGACCCAGTACTTC. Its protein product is CASSISRGRETQYF.

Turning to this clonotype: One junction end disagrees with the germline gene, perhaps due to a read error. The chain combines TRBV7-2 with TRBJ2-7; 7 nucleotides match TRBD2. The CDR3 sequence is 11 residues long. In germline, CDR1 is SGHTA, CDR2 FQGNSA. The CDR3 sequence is CASSQGREQHF. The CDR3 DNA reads TGCGCCAGCAGCCAAGGGAGGGAGCAGCACTTC.

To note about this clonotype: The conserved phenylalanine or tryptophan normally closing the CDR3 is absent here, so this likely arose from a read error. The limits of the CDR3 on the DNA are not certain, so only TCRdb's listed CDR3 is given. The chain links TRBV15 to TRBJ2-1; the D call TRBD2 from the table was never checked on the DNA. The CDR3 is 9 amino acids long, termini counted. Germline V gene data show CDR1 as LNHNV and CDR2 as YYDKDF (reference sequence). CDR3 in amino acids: CATSRGLAG.

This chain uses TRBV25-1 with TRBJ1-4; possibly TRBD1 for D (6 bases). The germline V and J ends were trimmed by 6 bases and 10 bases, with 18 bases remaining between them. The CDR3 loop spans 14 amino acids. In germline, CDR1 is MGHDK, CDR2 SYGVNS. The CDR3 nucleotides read TGTGCCAGCAGGAGGATGGGGGCGGGAGGAAAACTGTTTTTT. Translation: CASRRMGAGGKLFF.

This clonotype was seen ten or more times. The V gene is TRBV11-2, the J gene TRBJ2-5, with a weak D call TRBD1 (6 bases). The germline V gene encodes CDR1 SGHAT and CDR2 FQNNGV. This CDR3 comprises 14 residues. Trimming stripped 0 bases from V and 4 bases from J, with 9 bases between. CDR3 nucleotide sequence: TGTGCCAGCAGCTTAGAACAGGGAAGAGAGACCCAGTACTTC. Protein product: CASSLEQGRETQYF.

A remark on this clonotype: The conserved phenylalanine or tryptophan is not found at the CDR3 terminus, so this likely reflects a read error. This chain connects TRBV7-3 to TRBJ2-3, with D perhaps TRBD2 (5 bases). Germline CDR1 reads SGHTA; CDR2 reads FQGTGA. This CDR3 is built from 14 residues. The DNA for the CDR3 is TGTGCTAGCAGCTCCTCCGGACTCACAGATACGCAGTATCTT. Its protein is CASSSSGLTDTQYL.

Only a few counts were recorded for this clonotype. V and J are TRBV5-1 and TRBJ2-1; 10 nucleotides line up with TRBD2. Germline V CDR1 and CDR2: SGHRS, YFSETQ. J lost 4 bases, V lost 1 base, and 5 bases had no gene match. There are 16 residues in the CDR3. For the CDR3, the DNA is TGCGCCAGCAGCTTGAGGGCTAGCGGGGGTTACAATGAGCAGTTCTTC. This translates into CASSLRASGGYNEQFF.

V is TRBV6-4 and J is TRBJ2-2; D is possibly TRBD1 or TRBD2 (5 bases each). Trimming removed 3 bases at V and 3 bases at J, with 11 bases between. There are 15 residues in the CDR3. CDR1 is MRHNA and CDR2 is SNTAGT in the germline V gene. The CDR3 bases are TGTGCCAGCAGTGAGGGGACGGATTACACCGGGGAGCTGTTTTTT. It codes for CASSEGTDYTGELFF.